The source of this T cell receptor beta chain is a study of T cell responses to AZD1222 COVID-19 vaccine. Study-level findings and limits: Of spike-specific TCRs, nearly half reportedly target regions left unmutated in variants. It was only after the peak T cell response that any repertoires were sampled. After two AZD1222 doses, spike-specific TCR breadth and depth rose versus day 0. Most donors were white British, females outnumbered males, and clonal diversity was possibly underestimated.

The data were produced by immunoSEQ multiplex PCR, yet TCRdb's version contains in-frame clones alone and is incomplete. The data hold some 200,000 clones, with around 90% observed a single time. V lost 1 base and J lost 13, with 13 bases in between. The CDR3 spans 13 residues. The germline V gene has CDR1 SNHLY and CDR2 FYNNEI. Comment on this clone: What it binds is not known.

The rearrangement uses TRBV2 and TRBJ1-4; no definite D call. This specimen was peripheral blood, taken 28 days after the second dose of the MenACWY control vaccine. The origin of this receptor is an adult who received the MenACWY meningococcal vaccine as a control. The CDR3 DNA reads TGTGCCAGCAGTGAAGACAGAACACCCGGACTGTTTTTT. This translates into CASSEDRTPGLFF.